This T cell receptor (beta chain) is from a study of cytomegalovirus exposure and HLA in healthy donors (dated by TCRdb to the late 2010s). Study-level background: In an earlier analysis of under 600 of the donors, about 260 Gb of sequence data and approximately 100 million unique TCR beta sequences from about 180 million T cells were reported. Class I and class II HLA loci were covered by the typing at four-digit resolution. The later analysis used no new phenotypic data to find candidate immune exposures, relying instead on TCR beta sequences and their occurrence across donors. The study aimed to test whether cataloging public T cell receptors could reveal signatures of past pathogen exposure. Of the 350 to 450 genotyped donors, roughly 80% fell in the genetic ancestry cluster associated with self-reported Caucasian donors. Roughly 5 DR-DQ haplotypes were handled as single units for association and clustering because linkage in the cohort was strong. Alongside the repertoire data, information on donor age, sex, ethnicity and CMV serostatus was compiled. The T cell repertoires of some 670 subjects were profiled by immunosequencing and related to cytomegalovirus serostatus. To decide whether each TCR beta V gene segment behaved as functional or pseudogenic, an earlier analysis of fewer than 750 of the donors relied on high-throughput TCR beta sequencing. An early release covering roughly 640 HLA-typed donors comprised 300 to 350 gigabases of sequencing data and about 90 million unique TCR sequences. To predict cytomegalovirus infection status, the study combined high-throughput TCR immunosequencing, statistical association of individual TCRs with disease status, and machine learning. Along with the approximately 620-subject first cohort, a separate validation cohort of 120 different subjects was used. The number of typed donors differed by locus: roughly 629-640 for A, B, C, DRB1 and DQB1; roughly 510 for DQA1; 606 for DPA1; and some 450 for DPB1. A later genetic analysis took genome-wide SNP genotypes for about 60% of the roughly 670 donors and used that subset as a discovery cohort. In a later analysis, previously published TCR beta repertoires from several hundred donors were re-analyzed and high-resolution HLA genotyping was added so that TCR occurrence patterns could be studied. Among about 410 genotyped donors of the cohort, an average of about 240,000 unique TCR beta nucleotide sequences was sequenced per donor, of which 15% to 20% were non-productive. Every discovery cohort repertoire had been produced on one sequencing platform.

On the study overall, not on this receptor specifically: Presence/absence analyses assumed roughly uniform sequencing depth across donors, an assumption that may not hold. In a later analysis, the rate of TCR association differed among HLA loci, with DRB1 alleles having the most associated TCRs and HLA-C alleles having the fewest. Linkage disequilibrium might explain the correlated functional status among segregating V segments, but an unknown experimental factor could not be excluded. A few of the identified cytomegalovirus-associated TCR beta chains were confirmed in vitro to be specific for cytomegalovirus antigens. According to a later analysis, most CMV-associated TCR beta chains appeared to be HLA-restricted, and the HLA associations seemed to be driven largely by CMV exposure. A later genetic analysis associated a missense DCLRE1C variant with V-gene and J-gene trimming of TCR beta chains, and an independent cohort replicated the association. A group of highly shared sequence variants was considered likely to be a technical artifact of the sequencing pipeline. Cytomegalovirus status was reported to be diagnosed by the classifier with high specificity and sensitivity in both the original and validation cohorts. CMV serostatus was the only immune exposure information available for the cohort. It was suggested by the authors that the approach could potentially be generalized to other disease states and immunological phenotypes. Because HLA typing was unavailable for some donors at each locus, only the typed subset was used in association tests. The earlier analysis of about 600 of the donors excluded some 15 rarely observed V segments, including chromosome 9 orphons, because counts were too low. When HLA alleles, especially DR and DQ, strongly co-occurred, TCR associations were difficult to assign to individual alleles. Most TCR sequences were observed very rarely across donors, whereas some public TCRs were present in many individuals. In a later analysis, 15,000 to 20,000 TCR beta sequences were associated with specific HLA alleles at a false discovery rate of 0.05. A further reported finding was that TCR beta sequences accurately predicted the HLA-A and HLA-B alleles for most subjects in the first cohort. The 87-base-pair reads could not distinguish some IMGT-functional V segments, including TRBV6-2 and TRBV6-3, so those segments were excluded. A later analysis reported that several top co-occurrence clusters appeared linked to parvovirus B19, influenza, CMV and Epstein-Barr virus. In a later genetic analysis, fewer N-insertions in productive TCRs were reported among donors in an Asian-associated ancestry cluster than the approximately 670-donor mean. The study listed approximately 160 TCR beta chains as associated with cytomegalovirus. This cohort had only TCR beta chains sequenced, and the lack of alpha or paired-chain data limited which features could be detected. Broadly in line with IMGT annotations, most TCR beta V segments showed up in productive rearrangements about 90% or about 30% of the time in an earlier analysis of some 590 of the donors. A later analysis found that HLA-associated TCR beta chains were more clonally expanded and had lower generation probabilities than equally common non-associated chains.

Regarding this clone: Its antigen is still unknown. Base qualities were left out, and no much larger clone turns up one base away.

Libraries came from the immunoSEQ multiplex PCR assay. For the multiplex PCR, a mixture combining 60 forward primers for TCR Vbeta segments and 13 reverse primers for TCR Jbeta segments was used. The CDR3 region of rearranged TCR beta genes was amplified from genomic DNA by a multiplex PCR assay. The amplified TCR beta libraries were sequenced on the Illumina HiSeq System as 87-base-pair reads. Processing in the source paper ran as follows. In a later analysis, approximately 74 million unique TCR beta chains were counted across the roughly 610 repertoires, and roughly 10 million of these chains were shared by at least two donors. Raw reads were error-corrected and collapsed into unique sequences by a nearest-neighbor algorithm in which closely related sequences were merged to remove PCR and sequencing errors. To assign V, D and J gene segments, CDR3 sequences were aligned to IMGT reference sequences. For a sequence to be retained, at least a six-nucleotide match to both a V gene segment and a J gene segment was required. Rearrangements were called productive when the CDR3 lacked stop codons and stayed in frame with V and J; all others were non-productive. Following IMGT convention, CDR3 was defined as the stretch from the second conserved V-encoded cysteine to the conserved J-encoded phenylalanine. Sequences without an unambiguous match to a single V gene segment were excluded from the earlier analysis of about 630 of the donors. In an earlier analysis of more than 500 of the donors, a V segment was called functional when productive rearrangements were above 56.7%, and segregating when the standard deviation between donors exceeded 5%. To diagnose cytomegalovirus status from the catalog of TCR beta chain sequences, a statistical classification framework was built. In a later analysis, TCR nucleotide sequences were compared against IMGT/GENE-DB human TR gene sequences so that V and J genes could be assigned. A later analysis assigned CDR3 sequences and most-parsimonious VDJ recombination scenarios with the TCRdist pipeline. In a later analysis, each TCR beta chain was defined by its CDR3 amino acid sequence together with its V-gene family, and reads lacking a unique V-gene family were excluded. A later analysis removed 450 to 600 highly shared, low-generation-probability nucleotide sequences to deal with suspected cross-contamination and a sequencing artifact. A later analysis calculated a clonal expansion index for each public chain from normalized within-repertoire ranks of inferred template counts. In a later analysis, generation probabilities were computed with a VDJ recombination model fitted to out-of-frame rearrangements, and the resulting probabilities were checked against IGoR. Hypergeometric tests were used in a later analysis to score TCR-TCR, TCR-HLA and TCR-CMV co-occurrence, with a repertoire-size bias correction applied to the TCR pairs. In a later analysis, false discovery rates were estimated by permuting HLA or CMV assignments 20 times. In a later analysis, co-occurring TCRs were grouped with DBSCAN, and TCRdist sequence similarity was added when clustering was performed within HLA-allele-positive subsets. Repertoires with fewer than 30,000 or more than 120,000 public chains were left out of co-occurrence clustering, as were four to six repertoires with anomalous nucleotide sharing. TCRdb's version of the immuneACCESS table is confined to in-frame rearrangements and falls short of the full clone set. An unresolved V gene accounts for under half of the shortfall where checked; the remainder is of unknown origin. V and J calls and clone size are given by that table; D and trimming were obtained from the DNA. This sample comprises 150,000 to 200,000 clones, about 80% of them detected only once. Roughly 3.7% of the sample is in the top ten clones.

The germline V gene (reference sequence) yields MNHEY for CDR1 and SMNVEV for CDR2. Unmatched junction bases come to 15, with V trimmed by 2 bases and J by 7 bases. From cysteine to phenylalanine, the CDR3 is 19 amino acids long. The only DNA kept is the CDR3, 57 bases in frame from the first base. In total, just over 650 healthy bone marrow donors made up the cohort. Cohort members were all nominally healthy when sampled, although unrecorded immune exposures were likely present. The donor was CMV seropositive and belonged to the group of 250 to 350 seropositive cohort members. A peripheral blood sample was collected from each donor, and TCR beta sequencing was performed on peripheral blood mononuclear cells. Genomic DNA extraction from the blood cell samples was performed with the Qiagen DNeasy Blood Extraction Kit.

The receptor was isolated from an older woman in good health and CMV-seropositive. The sequence links TRBV27 to TRBJ2-2; 11 junctional bases match TRBD1. Specimen: PBMCs. The CDR3 protein is CASSLGQGASSHRSGELFF. The sequenced DNA is TGTGCCAGCAGTTTAGGACAGGGGGCATCCTCACACCGAAGCGGGGAGCTGTTTTTT.